Listed below are T cell receptor beta chains from one sample, sequenced in a study of radiotherapy plus CTLA-4 blockade in lung cancer. Using immunoSEQ multiplex PCR, the repertoire was profiled, and TCRdb retains in-frame clones only, with some absent. The data hold roughly 14,000 clones, with about 90% observed a single time. The starting material was peripheral blood, obtained from a patient treated with radiotherapy plus ipilimumab. The source of these receptors is a human donor with non-small cell lung cancer that progressed on radiotherapy plus ipilimumab. Some clones in this sample may be carry-over from other donors' samples. Both conserved end residues are part of each CDR3. The D gene is left open where the match is weak. Only part of the rows carry a size: once, few, many, or a class if the clone is expanded.

j_call: TRBJ1-2
d_call: TRBD1
v_call: TRBV28
clone_size: NA
cdr3_nt: TGTGCCAGCAGTTTCCTCCCGGGACAGGGGGTAGGAGGCTACACCTTC
cdr3_aa: CASSFLPGQGVGGYTF

j_call: TRBJ1-1
d_call: NA
v_call: TRBV19
clone_size: NA
cdr3_nt: TGTGCCAGTAGTTCACAGGGTGGATGGACTGAAGCTTTCTTT
cdr3_aa: CASSSQGGWTEAFF

j_call: TRBJ1-1
d_call: NA
v_call: TRBV7-9
clone_size: NA
cdr3_nt: TGTGCCAGCAGCTTACCAGGGGCCAGAGCCGCGACGAACACTGAAGCTTTCTTT
cdr3_aa: CASSLPGARAATNTEAFF

j_call: TRBJ1-1
d_call: NA
v_call: TRBV11-1
clone_size: few
cdr3_nt: TGTGCCAGCAGCTTTGAGAAGGGGGTGAACACTGAAGCTTTCTTT
cdr3_aa: CASSFEKGVNTEAFF

j_call: TRBJ2-2
d_call: NA
v_call: TRBV13
clone_size: NA
cdr3_nt: TGTGCCAGCAGCTTAGGGTGGCGGCACACCGGGGAGCTGTTTTTT
cdr3_aa: CASSLGWRHTGELFF

j_call: TRBJ2-1
d_call: TRBD2
v_call: TRBV6-5
clone_size: NA
cdr3_nt: TGTGCCAGCAGTAACCGACTAGCGGGGGGGAATGAGCAGTTCTTC
cdr3_aa: CASSNRLAGGNEQFF

j_call: TRBJ1-5
d_call: TRBD1
v_call: TRBV2
clone_size: NA
cdr3_nt: TGTGCCTGCGCCTATGGGGGACAGGGAAGCAATCAGCCCCAGCATTTT
cdr3_aa: CACAYGGQGSNQPQHF

j_call: TRBJ2-7
d_call: NA
v_call: TRBV11-2
clone_size: few
cdr3_nt: TGTGCCAGCAGCTTAGGTTCAGGGACCTACGAGCAGTACTTC
cdr3_aa: CASSLGSGTYEQYF

j_call: TRBJ2-3
d_call: TRBD1
v_call: TRBV27
clone_size: NA
cdr3_nt: TGTGCCAGCAGTTCCCCTACGGACAGGAGACACACAGATACGCAGTATTTT
cdr3_aa: CASSSPTDRRHTDTQYF

j_call: TRBJ2-7
d_call: TRBD2
v_call: TRBV9
clone_size: NA
cdr3_nt: TGTGCCAGCAGCGTAGAGGCTAGCGGTGACTACGAGCAGTACTTC
cdr3_aa: CASSVEASGDYEQYF

j_call: TRBJ2-7
d_call: TRBD1
v_call: TRBV19
clone_size: NA
cdr3_nt: TGTGCCAGTAGTCTCCGGGACAGTCTCTACGAGCAGTACTTC
cdr3_aa: CASSLRDSLYEQYF

j_call: TRBJ2-6
d_call: NA
v_call: TRBV6-4
clone_size: once
cdr3_nt: TGTGCCAGCAGCCAAACGAGCTCTGGGGCCAACGTCCTGACTTTC
cdr3_aa: CASSQTSSGANVLTF

j_call: TRBJ2-1
d_call: NA
v_call: TRBV27
clone_size: few
cdr3_nt: TGTGCCAGCAGCCCCCAACCCGGGTCCCTACTGGGTGAGCAGTTCTTC
cdr3_aa: CASSPQPGSLLGEQFF

j_call: TRBJ1-6
d_call: TRBD1
v_call: TRBV4-2
clone_size: NA
cdr3_nt: TGTGCCAGCAGCCTCGCGACAGGGGGAAATTCACCCCTCCACTTT
cdr3_aa: CASSLATGGNSPLHF

j_call: TRBJ1-2
d_call: NA
v_call: TRBV13
clone_size: NA
cdr3_nt: TGTGCCAGCAGCCAACAGAGCTATGGCTACACCTTC
cdr3_aa: CASSQQSYGYTF

j_call: TRBJ2-7
d_call: TRBD2
v_call: TRBV7-8
clone_size: NA
cdr3_nt: TGTGCCAGCAGCTTAGGTGCGGGAGGCCTTTACTACGAGCAGTACTTC
cdr3_aa: CASSLGAGGLYYEQYF

j_call: TRBJ2-7
d_call: TRBD2
v_call: TRBV25-1
clone_size: NA
cdr3_nt: TGTGCCAGCAGTGGGACTAGCGGACCCTACGAGCAGTACTTC
cdr3_aa: CASSGTSGPYEQYF

j_call: TRBJ2-7
d_call: TRBD1
v_call: TRBV11-3
clone_size: NA
cdr3_nt: TGTGCCAGCAGCGTCGGGACAGGGCCTTCCTACGAGCAGTACTTC
cdr3_aa: CASSVGTGPSYEQYF

j_call: TRBJ2-1
d_call: NA
v_call: TRBV5-1
clone_size: once
cdr3_nt: TGCGCCAGCAGCTTGGGAGCCGGGGATGAGCAGTTCTTC
cdr3_aa: CASSLGAGDEQFF

j_call: TRBJ2-3
d_call: TRBD1
v_call: TRBV19
clone_size: NA
cdr3_nt: TGTGCCAGTAGAGACGGACAGGGGGTTGGAGATACGCAGTATTTT
cdr3_aa: CASRDGQGVGDTQYF

j_call: TRBJ1-5
d_call: NA
v_call: TRBV6-1
clone_size: NA
cdr3_nt: TGTGCCAGCAGTGACCCAGGGACGGGGGGGCAGCCCCAGCATTTT
cdr3_aa: CASSDPGTGGQPQHF

j_call: TRBJ2-2
d_call: TRBD2
v_call: TRBV19
clone_size: NA
cdr3_nt: TGTGCCAGTAGTATAGAACCGGGGGGGCCGAACACCGGGGAGCTGTTTTTT
cdr3_aa: CASSIEPGGPNTGELFF

j_call: TRBJ2-1
d_call: TRBD1
v_call: TRBV15
clone_size: NA
cdr3_nt: TGTGCCACCAGCAGGGACAGGGCCTACAATGAGCAGTTCTTC
cdr3_aa: CATSRDRAYNEQFF

j_call: TRBJ2-3
d_call: NA
v_call: TRBV21-1
clone_size: NA
cdr3_nt: TGTGCCAGCAGCAAACTCCTAGATACGCAGTATTTT
cdr3_aa: CASSKLLDTQYF

j_call: TRBJ2-7
d_call: NA
v_call: TRBV6-5
clone_size: NA
cdr3_nt: TGTGCCAGCAGTGCAGGGGCGATGCAGTACTTC
cdr3_aa: CASSAGAMQYF

j_call: TRBJ2-1
d_call: TRBD1
v_call: TRBV7-9
clone_size: NA
cdr3_nt: TGTGCCAGCAGCTGGGACAGGGGTTGGTATGAGCAGTTCTTC
cdr3_aa: CASSWDRGWYEQFF

j_call: TRBJ1-2
d_call: TRBD1
v_call: TRBV13
clone_size: NA
cdr3_nt: TGTGCCAGCAGCTCCCCGGGACAGCGCAGCGGCTATGGCTACACCTTC
cdr3_aa: CASSSPGQRSGYGYTF

j_call: TRBJ2-3
d_call: NA
v_call: TRBV27
clone_size: NA
cdr3_nt: TGTGCCAGCAGTTTAACGAGTTACACAGATACGCAGTATTTT
cdr3_aa: CASSLTSYTDTQYF

j_call: TRBJ2-3
d_call: NA
v_call: TRBV6-5
clone_size: once
cdr3_nt: TGTGCCAGCAGGGCGGCGGGACTTACCACAGATACGCAGTATTTT
cdr3_aa: CASRAAGLTTDTQYF

j_call: TRBJ1-2
d_call: NA
v_call: TRBV7-2
clone_size: NA
cdr3_nt: TGTGCCAGCAGCTTAGATACAGGGTGGGGCTACACCTTC
cdr3_aa: CASSLDTGWGYTF